This TCR beta chain was documented in a study of cytomegalovirus exposure and HLA in healthy donors. Study results and limitations: Available immune exposure information was restricted to CMV serostatus only.

For this clone: Its antigen is undetermined.

Primers included in the PCR were 60 Vbeta and 13 Jbeta primers. Produced via immunoSEQ multiplex PCR; TCRdb's table is partial and in-frame only. The sample data list 40,000 to 60,000 clones. From germline, CDR1 is GTSNPN and CDR2 SVGIG (reference sequence). V trimming: 5 bases; J trimming: 6 bases; junction bases outside the gene matches: 9. This CDR3 contains 13 residues. The chain joins TRBV30 to TRBJ1-2, with 7 bases identical to TRBD1. This TCR came from a male donor in good health and CMV-seropositive. Source material: PBMCs. CDR3 in amino acids: CAWESTGEDGYTF. The CDR3 DNA is TGTGCCTGGGAATCAACAGGGGAAGATGGCTACACCTTC.